The 22 T cell receptor beta chains reported below all come from one sample, sequenced in a study of blood T cell repertoires in COVID-19. Libraries were prepared by immunoSEQ multiplex PCR; TCRdb keeps only in-frame clonotypes and omits some of them. This sample carries 150,000 or so clones, about four fifths of them seen once, and the ten largest clones take 9.2%. Sequencing used PBMCs or T cells enriched from blood (not recorded which). These receptors were obtained from a man aged 45-65 years who had recovered from COVID-19.

This chain links TRBV2 with TRBJ2-3, with D possibly being TRBD2 (6 bases). This CDR3 has 13 residues. Germline CDR1 SNHLY, CDR2 FYNNEI. Between the trimmed V and J ends, which lost 9 bases and 3 bases, there was a span of 13 bases. As DNA, the CDR3 is TGTGCCAGACGTACCGGGGGTACAGATACGCAGTATTTT. The encoded protein is CARRTGGTDTQYF.

The table lists this clone with a count of one. The rearrangement joins TRBV4-3 to TRBJ1-2, with 7 bases that match TRBD1. There are 14 residues in the CDR3. CDR1 is LGHNA and CDR2 is YSLEER in the germline V gene. V was clipped by 8 bases and J by 2 bases; unmatched bases: 8. The CDR3 DNA is TGCGCCAGCTCCGGACAGGCGAACAACTATGGCTACACCTTC. Protein sequence: CASSGQANNYGYTF.

The chain is built from TRBV4-3 and TRBJ2-1, with D perhaps TRBD2 (7 bases). CDR3 size: 17 residues. CDR1 and CDR2 from the germline V gene are LGHNA and YSLEER. Trimming removed 2 bases at V and 7 bases at J, with 21 bases between. CDR3 amino acids: CASSQSGGHGRWNEQFF. CDR3 nucleotides: TGCGCCAGCAGCCAATCGGGGGGCCACGGGCGCTGGAATGAGCAGTTCTTC.

The chain links TRBV24-1 to TRBJ2-5, with a tentative D call TRBD2 (6 bases). CDR1 and CDR2 (germline): KGHDR, SFDVKD. This CDR3 has 16 residues. Between the trimmed V and J ends, which lost 1 base and 2 bases, there was a span of 13 bases. CDR3 sequence reads: CATSDLRFGGQETQYF. The CDR3 DNA reads as TGTGCCACCAGTGATTTACGTTTTGGGGGGCAAGAGACCCAGTACTTC.

The genes are TRBV28 and TRBJ1-4; 11 bases are shared with TRBD1. CDR1 and CDR2 (germline): MDHEN, SYDVKM. The CDR3 covers 16 residues. The V segment lost 4 bases and the J segment 4 bases; nucleotides outside the gene matches: 5. Here the CDR3 DNA reads TGTGCCAGCAGTTCCTGGGGACAGGGGGGTAATGAAAAACTGTTTTTT. It codes for CASSSWGQGGNEKLFF.

This clone has more than one count but fewer than ten. The chain links TRBV5-8 to TRBJ2-7; maybe TRBD1 (5 bases). The CDR3 sequence is 14 residues long. The V end lost 1 base, the J end lost 3 bases, and 11 bases lay between the germline ends. Germline V gene data show CDR1 as SGHTS and CDR2 as YDEGEE. Written as DNA, the CDR3 is TGTGCCAGCAGCTTGAGGGGTACCCTCTACGAGCAGTACTTC. It translates to CASSLRGTLYEQYF.

V usage is TRBV6-6 and J usage is TRBJ1-4; D is perhaps TRBD1 (5 bases). The CDR3 sequence is 18 residues long. V lost 5 bases and J lost 8, with 27 bases in between. Germline V gives CDR1 MNHNY, CDR2 SVGAGI (reference sequence). CDR3 in amino acids: CASSPELGGVDSGEKLFF. The CDR3 region has the DNA TGTGCCAGCAGTCCTGAATTGGGGGGGGTGGACTCGGGAGAAAAACTGTTTTTT.

The chain is built from TRBV6-4 and TRBJ2-3; 11 bases agree with TRBD2. This CDR3 contains 15 residues. V was pared by 4 bases and J by 6 bases, with 6 bases of the junction left unmatched. The germline V gene encodes CDR1 MRHNA and CDR2 SNTAGT. CDR3 protein: CASSASTSGADTQYF. The CDR3 region has the DNA TGTGCCAGCAGTGCCTCGACTAGCGGGGCTGATACGCAGTATTTT.

The chain uses TRBV7-8 and TRBJ1-1; perhaps TRBD1 as D (5 bases). The CDR3 is 15 residues long. Trimming pared 5 bases from V and 0 bases from J, leaving 13 bases between. Germline V gene lookup returns CDR1 SGHVS and CDR2 FQNEAQ. The CDR3 sequence is CASSRTISMNTEAFF. DNA of the CDR3: TGTGCCAGCAGCAGGACAATTTCGATGAACACTGAAGCTTTCTTT.

V is TRBV30 and J is TRBJ1-4; a possible D gene is TRBD1 (6 bases). The V end was cut by 7 bases, the J end by 0 bases, with 12 bases between. The CDR3 covers 14 residues. From germline, CDR1 is GTSNPN and CDR2 SVGIG (reference sequence). In nucleotides, the CDR3 is TGTGCCTCTACTTGGACAGCAACTAATGAAAAACTGTTTTTT. This codes for CASTWTATNEKLFF.

This chain uses TRBV5-1 with TRBJ2-2; 8 bases are shared with TRBD2. Germline CDR1 and CDR2: SGHRS and YFSETQ. Unmatched junction bases numbered 15, after V lost 4 bases and J lost 7 bases. The CDR3 is 17 amino acids. This chain's CDR3 is CASSPLTSGRRIGELFF. In DNA, the CDR3 is TGCGCCAGCAGCCCACTAACTAGCGGACGGAGGATCGGGGAGCTGTTTTTT.

This chain links TRBV11-2 with TRBJ1-1, with D maybe TRBD1 (5 bases). The CDR3 is 14 amino acids. Germline-derived CDR1 and CDR2 are SGHAT and FQNNGV. V was clipped by 1 base and J by 1 base, with 7 bases between them. The CDR3 sequence is CASSLGTKNTEAFF. Here the CDR3 DNA reads TGTGCCAGCAGCTTAGGGACAAAGAACACTGAAGCTTTCTTT.

The rearrangement uses TRBV5-1 and TRBJ2-1; 7 positions match TRBD1. The CDR3 runs to 16 residues. J was trimmed by 4 bases and V by 4 bases; bases with no gene match: 11. Germline CDR1 reads SGHRS; CDR2 reads YFSETQ. CDR3 sequence: CASSPITGEGYNEQFF. The CDR3, as DNA: TGCGCCAGCAGCCCGATTACAGGGGAAGGTTACAATGAGCAGTTCTTC.

J is TRBJ1-4 and V is TRBV7-2; 7 bases match TRBD1. The length of the CDR3 is 15 residues. Germline values: CDR1 SGHTA, CDR2 FQGNSA. With V trimmed by 4 bases and J by 5 bases, 7 bases remained unmatched. CDR3 sequence: CASSSSDRENEKLFF. The CDR3 region has the DNA TGTGCCAGCAGCTCTTCAGACAGGGAAAATGAAAAACTGTTTTTT.

The gene calls are TRBV19 and TRBJ2-2; D might be TRBD1 (5 bases). V dropped 4 bases and J dropped 4 bases, with 16 bases sitting between them. Germline-derived CDR1 and CDR2 are LNHDA and SQIVND (reference sequence). This CDR3 has 16 residues. For the CDR3, the DNA is TGTGCCAGTAGTACGCTAAAGGGGTTTTCCACCGGGGAGCTGTTTTTT. This codes for CASSTLKGFSTGELFF. Filled out from reference TRBV19 and TRBJ2-2, the complete variable domain reads DGGITQSPKYLFRKEGQNVTLSCEQNLNHDAMYWYRQDPGQGLRLIYYSQIVNDFQKGDIAEGYSVSREKKESFPLTVTSAQKNPTAFYLCASSTLKGFSTGELFFGEGSRLTVL.

Details on this clone: Other DNA sequences in this specimen translate into the identical CDR3. This chain connects TRBV11-3 to TRBJ2-1, with 8 bases aligning to TRBD1. This CDR3 region has 16 residues. V shed 0 bases, J shed 4 bases, and the junction held 5 bases outside the gene matches. CDR1 and CDR2 (germline): SGHNT, YENEEA. CDR3 region: CASSLEQGAFYNEQFF. The CDR3 nucleotides are TGTGCCAGCAGCTTAGAGCAGGGGGCATTTTACAATGAGCAGTTCTTC.

This chain links TRBV7-2 with TRBJ1-2; TRBD1 matches 7 bases. V shed 5 bases and J 3 bases; nucleotides not matched to a gene: 6. This CDR3 is 14 amino acids long. The germline gives CDR1 SGHTA, CDR2 FQGNSA. The CDR3 loop is CASSPEGGDYGYTF. DNA of the CDR3: TGTGCCAGCAGCCCTGAAGGGGGCGACTATGGCTACACCTTC.

The chain recombines TRBV7-3 with TRBJ2-1; TRBD2 agrees at 9 bases. The CDR3 sequence is 15 residues long. With V trimmed by 2 bases and J by 8 bases, 7 bases remained unmatched. CDR1 is SGHTA, CDR2 FQGTGA, per germline. The CDR3: CASSLVSGGGDEQFF. The DNA of the CDR3 is TGTGCCAGCAGCTTAGTTAGCGGGGGAGGCGATGAGCAGTTCTTC.

V usage is TRBV7-9 and J usage is TRBJ1-4, with 9 bases fitting TRBD1. This CDR3 is 16 amino acids long. V shed 5 bases, J shed 5 bases, and the junction held 9 bases outside the gene matches. Looked up from germline, CDR1 is SEHNR and CDR2 is FQNEAQ (reference sequence). Written as DNA, the CDR3 is TGTGCCAGCAGCCCAAGCGGACAGGGGAAGAATGAAAAACTGTTTTTT. This translates into CASSPSGQGKNEKLFF.

The sample holds a few counts of this clone. This chain joins TRBV21-1 and TRBJ1-6; the table's D call, TRBD1, has no DNA check behind it. TRBV21-1 is recorded as a pseudogene. This CDR3 spans 16 amino acids. CDR3 in amino acids: CASSKAAGPNNSPLHF. In DNA, the CDR3 is TGTGCCAGCAGCAAAGCGGCAGGTCCCAATAATTCACCCCTCCACTTT.

The chain has TRBV9 and TRBJ1-6; 9 bases are a match to TRBD1. The CDR3 has 15 residues. V gave up 3 bases and J gave up 6 bases; unmatched junction bases: 4. The germline gives CDR1 SGDLS, CDR2 YYNGEE. CDR3 in DNA: TGTGCCAGCAGCGAAACAGGGGGCAGTAATTCACCCCTCCACTTT. It specifies CASSETGGSNSPLHF. The whole variable domain, remainder taken from reference TRBV9 and TRBJ1-6, is DSGVTQTPKHLITATGQRVTLRCSPRSGDLSVYWYQQSLDQGLQFLIQYYNGEERAKGNILERFSAQQFPDLHSELNLSSLELGDSALYFCASSETGGSNSPLHFGNGTRLTVT.

This clone was observed a handful of times. The gene calls are TRBV11-2 and TRBJ2-1; D might be TRBD2 (6 bases). This CDR3 is 13 amino acids long. The V gene lost 1 base and the J gene lost 8 bases, with 9 bases spanning the gap. The germline V gene has CDR1 SGHAT and CDR2 FQNNGV. As DNA, the CDR3 is TGTGCCAGCAGCTTAGCGCGGAGGGATGAGCAGTTCTTC. It translates to CASSLARRDEQFF.